This TCR beta chain was identified in a study of cytomegalovirus exposure and HLA in healthy donors. Notes on this clone: The antigen is unknown. The junction does not match germline at one end; this may be a read error.

This CDR3 is 14 amino acids long. Germline CDR1 reads KGHSH; CDR2 reads LQKENI. Overall study findings and caveats: Several of the most significant clusters appeared, in a later analysis, to be linked to common viral pathogens.

PCR was performed using 60 Vbeta and 13 Jbeta primers. How the authors handled the data: The authors later counted about 80 million unique TCR beta chains, about 11 million of them shared. Here immunoSEQ multiplex PCR was the method, and the copy in TCRdb shows in-frame clones only, minus some. The V and J calls and clone size are taken from that table; D and trimming were inferred from the DNA. The sample has about 140,000 clones, about 81% seen once. Sequenced sample: PBMCs. The chain links TRBV18 to TRBJ2-2; no reliable D call. The source of this sequence is a woman aged 50 to 60 in good health and CMV-seropositive. The CDR3 bases are TGTGCCAGCTCACCACAACATAACATCGGGGAGCTGTTTTTT. It translates to CASSPQHNIGELFF. The variable domain in full, with the rest retrieved from reference TRBV18 and TRBJ2-2, is NAGVMQNPRHLVRRRGQEARLRCSPMKGHSHVYWYRQLPEEGLKFMVYLQKENIIDESGMPKERFSAEFPKEGPSILRIQQVVRGDSAAYFCASSPQHNIGELFFGEGSRLTVL.